This TCR beta chain derives from a study of T cell responses to AZD1222 COVID-19 vaccine. At the level of the study: Second-dose intervals of approximately 4 or approximately 12 weeks were pooled.

Assay used: immunoSEQ multiplex PCR; TCRdb lists only in-frame clones, some missing. The data hold about 130,000 clones, with 70% to 90% observed a single time. V lost 5 bases and J lost 1, with 20 bases in between. The CDR3 runs 17 residues. Germline CDR1 and CDR2: LGHDT and YNNKEL (reference sequence). As regards this clone: Its matching antigen is unknown.

Findings and caveats of the study: Females made up more of the donors, who were largely white British, and clonal diversity may have come out too low. Spike-specific TCR repertoires showed rising breadth and depth after two AZD1222 doses. Baseline seropositivity characterized only a handful of AZD1222 recipients.

Material: peripheral blood, obtained on day 0 of AZD1222 vaccination. The V gene is TRBV3-1 (or the pseudogene TRBV3-2), the J gene TRBJ1-1, with D hard to call. The receptor was isolated from an adult in good health. The CDR3 sequence: CASSLRAAAGRNTEAFF. The CDR3 DNA reads TGTGCCAGCAGCTTACGGGCGGCTGCGGGCAGGAACACTGAAGCTTTCTTT.